This is a list of T cell receptor beta chains from one sample in a study of T cell responses to AZD1222 COVID-19 vaccine. TCRdb's copy holds only in-frame clones and misses some; the assay was immunoSEQ multiplex PCR. This table has around 130,000 clones, nearly 95% appearing once. Material: peripheral blood, obtained on day 0 of AZD1222 vaccination. Receptors were obtained from an adult in good health. The CDR3 runs from the conserved cysteine through the conserved F or W. Clone size is given for some rows only: seen once, a few or many times, or a class if the clone is expanded.

j_call: TRBJ2-2; v_call: TRBV7-8; clone_size: few; cdr3_aa: CASSPNTGELFF
j_call: TRBJ1-6; v_call: TRBV7-6; clone_size: NA; cdr3_aa: CASSLAGFESPLHF
j_call: TRBJ1-1; v_call: TRBV9; clone_size: few; cdr3_aa: CASSLQGGDTEAFF
j_call: TRBJ2-5; v_call: TRBV5-1; clone_size: NA; cdr3_aa: CASSFSRERQETQYF
j_call: TRBJ1-2; v_call: TRBV12-3/TRBV12-4; clone_size: once; cdr3_aa: CASSPIRANGYTF
j_call: TRBJ2-7; v_call: TRBV23-1; clone_size: NA; cdr3_aa: CASSHKRMGYEQYF
j_call: TRBJ1-5; v_call: TRBV18; clone_size: NA; cdr3_aa: CASSTTSYTDQPQHF
j_call: TRBJ2-7; v_call: TRBV19; clone_size: once; cdr3_aa: CASSIPLHYEQYF
j_call: TRBJ2-3; v_call: TRBV7-6; clone_size: once; cdr3_aa: CASSPTGAALSTDTQYF
j_call: TRBJ1-1; v_call: TRBV5-1; clone_size: NA; cdr3_aa: CASSLGPGGTEAFF
j_call: TRBJ2-3; v_call: TRBV9; clone_size: NA; cdr3_aa: CASSVPRTDQDTQYF
j_call: TRBJ1-1; v_call: TRBV6-5; clone_size: NA; cdr3_aa: CASSYAATANTEAFF
j_call: TRBJ1-5; v_call: TRBV7-9; clone_size: few; cdr3_aa: CASSLEGQPQHF
j_call: TRBJ2-7; v_call: TRBV3-1/TRBV3-2; clone_size: NA; cdr3_aa: CASSQGPRGGEYF
j_call: TRBJ1-1; v_call: TRBV13; clone_size: once; cdr3_aa: CASSLGLGKAFF
j_call: TRBJ2-7; v_call: TRBV5-1; clone_size: once; cdr3_aa: CASSFYPLSYEQYF
j_call: TRBJ2-5; v_call: TRBV7-6; clone_size: NA; cdr3_aa: CASSLGRGGPQYF
j_call: TRBJ1-4; v_call: TRBV3-1/TRBV3-2; clone_size: once; cdr3_aa: CASSSNGRVREKLFF
j_call: TRBJ1-1; v_call: TRBV11-2; clone_size: NA; cdr3_aa: CASSFGTGRGEAFF
j_call: TRBJ2-1; v_call: TRBV4-2; clone_size: NA; cdr3_aa: CASSLGLAGSYYNEQFF
j_call: TRBJ1-1; v_call: TRBV12-3/TRBV12-4; clone_size: NA; cdr3_aa: CASSLSGFTEAFF
j_call: TRBJ1-1; v_call: TRBV5-1; clone_size: NA; cdr3_aa: CASSQGRDTEAFF
j_call: TRBJ1-4; v_call: TRBV19; clone_size: NA; cdr3_aa: CASARDRVGPTNEKLFF
j_call: TRBJ1-2; v_call: TRBV3-1/TRBV3-2; clone_size: NA; cdr3_aa: CASSHQGGLEGYTF
j_call: TRBJ2-1; v_call: TRBV7-9; clone_size: few; cdr3_aa: CASSIGTGGYNEQFF
j_call: TRBJ1-5; v_call: TRBV2; clone_size: once; cdr3_aa: CASSVYREYSNQPQHF
j_call: TRBJ1-1; v_call: TRBV7-6; clone_size: NA; cdr3_aa: CASSLVSEENTEAFF
j_call: TRBJ1-6; v_call: TRBV10-3; clone_size: NA; cdr3_aa: CAISGAGILNSPLHF
j_call: TRBJ1-1; v_call: TRBV12-3/TRBV12-4; clone_size: NA; cdr3_aa: CASSFSATEAFF
j_call: TRBJ1-1; v_call: TRBV6-5; clone_size: NA; cdr3_aa: CASSYGRLMNTEAFF
j_call: TRBJ1-1; v_call: TRBV3-1/TRBV3-2; clone_size: NA; cdr3_aa: CASSQDWGGNVEAFF
j_call: TRBJ1-2; v_call: TRBV29-1; clone_size: NA; cdr3_aa: CSVECCSYTF
j_call: TRBJ1-1; v_call: TRBV27; clone_size: NA; cdr3_aa: CASSLVAGEMNTEAFF
j_call: TRBJ1-2; v_call: TRBV21-1; clone_size: NA; cdr3_aa: CASSKGPRDGGWYGYTF
j_call: TRBJ2-2; v_call: TRBV2; clone_size: NA; cdr3_aa: CASSPRNTGELFF
j_call: TRBJ2-7; v_call: TRBV10-3; clone_size: NA; cdr3_aa: CAISEGQGYSYEQYF
j_call: TRBJ1-5; v_call: TRBV10-3; clone_size: NA; cdr3_aa: CAISEEMGYQPQHF
j_call: TRBJ2-6; v_call: TRBV18; clone_size: NA; cdr3_aa: CASSYRGPSGANVLTF
j_call: TRBJ2-7; v_call: TRBV14; clone_size: NA; cdr3_aa: CASSPRDSYEQYF
j_call: TRBJ1-2; v_call: TRBV3-1/TRBV3-2; clone_size: NA; cdr3_aa: CASSQATGGSTF
j_call: TRBJ2-6; v_call: TRBV18; clone_size: NA; cdr3_aa: CASSGGADAGANVLTF
j_call: TRBJ2-1; v_call: TRBV4-2; clone_size: NA; cdr3_aa: CASSQVTGYEQFF
j_call: TRBJ1-1; v_call: TRBV19; clone_size: NA; cdr3_aa: CASSMGRGANTEAFF
j_call: TRBJ2-7; v_call: TRBV4-2; clone_size: NA; cdr3_aa: CASSRKAGSEQYF
j_call: TRBJ2-7; v_call: TRBV9; clone_size: NA; cdr3_aa: CASSVVPGGGEQYF
j_call: TRBJ1-5; v_call: TRBV6-5; clone_size: NA; cdr3_aa: CASSRWSNQPQHF
j_call: TRBJ1-1; v_call: TRBV5-1; clone_size: NA; cdr3_aa: CASSLGAETEAFF
j_call: TRBJ1-2; v_call: TRBV11-1; clone_size: NA; cdr3_aa: CASSLRGGNYGYTF
j_call: TRBJ2-3; v_call: TRBV6-5; clone_size: NA; cdr3_aa: CAIRGGGTDTQYF
j_call: TRBJ1-2; v_call: TRBV5-6; clone_size: NA; cdr3_aa: CASSLGSGAPGYGYTF
j_call: TRBJ2-2; v_call: TRBV5-4; clone_size: NA; cdr3_aa: CASSPYEGAGELFF